The entry that follows covers one T cell receptor (beta chain) sequence. The sample comes from a study of OX40 agonist ivuxolimab in advanced cancers. The germline V gene encodes CDR1 MNHEY and CDR2 SVGAGI. The CDR3 spans 14 residues. V gave up 6 bases and J gave up 4 bases; unmatched junction bases: 4. Assay: immunoSEQ multiplex PCR; the TCRdb copy retains only in-frame clones and omits some. The sample has about 100,000 clones; around 90% are singletons. The material was CD4+ or CD8+ T cells sorted from blood, obtained in a trial of the OX40 agonist ivuxolimab. The TCR comes from an adult with an advanced solid tumor such as melanoma, head and neck, liver or kidney cancer. The rearrangement links TRBV6-5 to TRBJ2-3; 10 positions agree with TRBD1. CDR3 DNA sequence: TGTGCCAGCAGGGGGGACAGGGGCGCAGATACGCAGTATTTT. This gives the protein CASRGDRGADTQYF.